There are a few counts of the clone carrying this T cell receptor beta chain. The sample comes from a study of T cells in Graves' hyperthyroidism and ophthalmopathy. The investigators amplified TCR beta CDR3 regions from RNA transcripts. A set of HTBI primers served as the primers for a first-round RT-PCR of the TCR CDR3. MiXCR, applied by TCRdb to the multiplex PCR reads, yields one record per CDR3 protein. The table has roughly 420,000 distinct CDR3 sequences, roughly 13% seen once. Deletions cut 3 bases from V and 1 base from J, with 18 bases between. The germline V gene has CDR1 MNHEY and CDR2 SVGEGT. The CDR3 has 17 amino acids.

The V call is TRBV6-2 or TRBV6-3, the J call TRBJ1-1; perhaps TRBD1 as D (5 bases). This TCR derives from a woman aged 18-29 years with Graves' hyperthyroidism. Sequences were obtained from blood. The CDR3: CASSYFRPGRGNTEAFF. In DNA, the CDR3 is TGTGCCAGCAGTTATTTTCGGCCGGGTAGGGGGAACACTGAAGCTTTCTTT.